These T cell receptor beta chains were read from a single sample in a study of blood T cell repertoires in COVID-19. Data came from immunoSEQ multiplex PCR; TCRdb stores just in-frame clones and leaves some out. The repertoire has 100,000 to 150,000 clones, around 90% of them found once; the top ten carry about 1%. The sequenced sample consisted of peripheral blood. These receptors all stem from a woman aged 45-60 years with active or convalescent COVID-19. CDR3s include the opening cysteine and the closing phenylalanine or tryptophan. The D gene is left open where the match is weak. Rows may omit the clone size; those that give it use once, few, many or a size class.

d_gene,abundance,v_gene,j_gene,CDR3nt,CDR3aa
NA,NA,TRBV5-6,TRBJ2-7,TGTGCCAGCAGCTTGACAGGGACCCATGCAGGGCAGTACTTC,CASSLTGTHAGQYF
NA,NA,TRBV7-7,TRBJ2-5,TGTGCTAGCAGCTTAGGAGAGGGGGTAGAGACCCAGTACTTC,CASSLGEGVETQYF
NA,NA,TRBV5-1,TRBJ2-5,TGCGCCAGCAGCTTGTCCAACCAAGAGACCCAGTACTTC,CASSLSNQETQYF
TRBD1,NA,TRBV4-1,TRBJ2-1,TGCGCCAGCAGCCAGAACAGGGGGCGGCGGGATGAGCAGTTCTTC,CASSQNRGRRDEQFF
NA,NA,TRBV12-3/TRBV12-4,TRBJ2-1,TGTGCCAGCAGCAGGACAATCAATGAGCAGTTCTTC,CASSRTINEQFF
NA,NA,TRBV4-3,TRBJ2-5,TGCGCCAGCAGCCAAGATAAGACAAGCCAAGAGACCCAGTACTTC,CASSQDKTSQETQYF
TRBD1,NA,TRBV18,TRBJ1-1,TGTGCCAGCTCACCACAGACAGGGCAACATGGTGAAGCTTTCTTT,CASSPQTGQHGEAFF
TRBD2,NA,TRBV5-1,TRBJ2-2,TGCGCCAGCAGCTTGAATAGCGGGACCGGGGAGCTGTTTTTT,CASSLNSGTGELFF
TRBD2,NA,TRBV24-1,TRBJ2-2,TGTGCCACCAGTGATTTCGGGATAGCGGGATCTACCGGGGAGCTGTTTTTT,CATSDFGIAGSTGELFF
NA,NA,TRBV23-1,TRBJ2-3,TGCGCCAGCAGTCCGCCTAGGGATACGCAGTATTTT,CASSPPRDTQYF
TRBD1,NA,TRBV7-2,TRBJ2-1,TGTGCCAGCAGCTTGGGACAGGGGTATGGGAATGAGCAGTTCTTC,CASSLGQGYGNEQFF
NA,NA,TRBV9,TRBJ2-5,TGTGCCAGCAGCGTAGCCGGTGACCAAGAGACCCAGTACTTC,CASSVAGDQETQYF
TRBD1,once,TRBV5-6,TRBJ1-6,TGTGCCAGCAGCTTGGGGGACAGTCGATATAATTCACCCCTCCACTTT,CASSLGDSRYNSPLHF
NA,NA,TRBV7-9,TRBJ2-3,TGTGCCAGCAGCTTAGGTCTTAGCGGCACAGATACGCAGTATTTT,CASSLGLSGTDTQYF
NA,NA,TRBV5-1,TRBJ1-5,TGCGCCAGCAGCTTGGTGCCAGGGGATCAGCCCCAGCATTTT,CASSLVPGDQPQHF
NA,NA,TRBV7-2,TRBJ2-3,TGTGCCAGCAGCTCCGCGGATACGCAGTATTTT,CASSSADTQYF
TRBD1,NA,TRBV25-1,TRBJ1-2,TGTGCCAGCAGTGCCCGGGGACAGTCCCCCTATGGCTACACCTTC,CASSARGQSPYGYTF
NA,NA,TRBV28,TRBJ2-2,TGTGCCAGCAGGCCTGGTACGGGAAAGAACACCGGGGAGCTGTTTTTT,CASRPGTGKNTGELFF
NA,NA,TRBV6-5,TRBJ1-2,TGTGCCAGTTCCGGGTCGGACTATGGCTACACCTTC,CASSGSDYGYTF
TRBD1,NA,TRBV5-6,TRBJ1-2,TGTGCCAGCAGCGTCCGGGACAGGGGTAACTATGGCTACACCTTC,CASSVRDRGNYGYTF
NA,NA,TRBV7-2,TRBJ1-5,TGTGCCAGCAGCTTGCGGGGGATCGCTAGCAATCAGCCCCAGCATTTT,CASSLRGIASNQPQHF
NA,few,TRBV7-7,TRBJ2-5,TGTGCTAGCAGCTTGGGTCGGACTGTCCGTTTGGAGACCCAGTACTTC,CASSLGRTVRLETQYF
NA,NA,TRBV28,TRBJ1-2,TGTGCCAGCAGCCGGACAGCCGACCTTGATGGCTACACCTTC,CASSRTADLDGYTF